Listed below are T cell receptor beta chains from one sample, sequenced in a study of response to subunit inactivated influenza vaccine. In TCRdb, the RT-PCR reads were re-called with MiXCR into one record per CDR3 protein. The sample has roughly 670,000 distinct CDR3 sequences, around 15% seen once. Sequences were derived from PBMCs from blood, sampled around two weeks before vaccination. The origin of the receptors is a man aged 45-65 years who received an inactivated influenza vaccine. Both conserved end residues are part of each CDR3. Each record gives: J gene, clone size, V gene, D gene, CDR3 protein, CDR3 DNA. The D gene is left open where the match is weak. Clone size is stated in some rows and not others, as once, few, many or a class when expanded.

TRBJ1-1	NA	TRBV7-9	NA	CASSKLNTEAFF	TGTGCCAGCAGCAAATTGAACACTGAAGCTTTCTTT
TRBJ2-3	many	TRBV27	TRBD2	CASRRRTSGRTTDTQYF	TGTGCCAGCAGGCGTAGGACTAGCGGGAGAACCACAGATACGCAGTATTTT
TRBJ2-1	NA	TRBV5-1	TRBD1	CASSRVTGFTDEQFF	TGCGCCAGCAGCCGCGTGACAGGGTTTACGGATGAGCAGTTCTTC
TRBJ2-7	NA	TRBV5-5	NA	CASSSGQEGVAEQYF	TGTGCCAGCAGCTCCGGACAGGAGGGGGTCGCCGAGCAGTACTTC
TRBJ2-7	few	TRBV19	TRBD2	CASSLQREHSYEQYF	TGTGCCAGTAGTCTCCAGCGGGAGCATTCCTACGAGCAGTACTTC
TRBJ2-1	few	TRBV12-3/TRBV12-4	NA	CASSFILENEQFF	TGTGCCAGCAGTTTTATACTAGAGAATGAGCAGTTCTTC
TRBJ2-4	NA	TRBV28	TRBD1	CASRLLGQAENIQYF	TGTGCCAGCAGGCTATTGGGACAGGCAGAAAACATTCAGTACTTC
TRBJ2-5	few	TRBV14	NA	CASSPGGRFQETQYF	TGTGCCAGCAGCCCCGGAGGACGTTTTCAAGAGACCCAGTACTTC
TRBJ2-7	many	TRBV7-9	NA	CASSLASGQKAYEQYF	TGTGCCAGCAGCTTAGCGAGCGGGCAAAAGGCCTACGAGCAGTACTTC
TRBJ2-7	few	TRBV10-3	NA	CAISAGLLSYEQYF	TGTGCCATCAGTGCAGGACTACTCTCTTACGAGCAGTACTTC
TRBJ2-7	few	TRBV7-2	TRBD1	CASSSARGGPSSYEQYF	TGTGCCAGCAGCTCAGCGAGAGGGGGCCCTAGCTCCTACGAGCAGTACTTC
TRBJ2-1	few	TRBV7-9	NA	CASIINLGGISVNEQFF	TGTGCCAGCATCATTAATTTAGGTGGTATCTCTGTCAATGAGCAGTTCTTC
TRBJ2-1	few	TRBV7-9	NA	CASSPFVGHQPYNEQFF	TGTGCCAGCAGCCCTTTTGTAGGACACCAACCCTACAATGAGCAGTTCTTC
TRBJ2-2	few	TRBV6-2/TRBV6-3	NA	CASSFSAKLFF	TGTGCCAGCAGTTTTTCGGCAAAGCTGTTTTTT
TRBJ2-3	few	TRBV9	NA	CASSASGGSDTDTQYF	TGTGCCAGCAGCGCCAGTGGAGGGTCTGACACAGATACGCAGTATTTT
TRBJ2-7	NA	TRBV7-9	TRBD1	CASSSGQGAVGDEQYF	TGTGCCAGCAGCTCGGGACAGGGGGCAGTAGGCGACGAGCAGTACTTC
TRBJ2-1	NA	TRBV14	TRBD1	CASSQDWTGAFNNEQFF	TGTGCCAGCAGCCAAGACTGGACAGGGGCGTTTAACAATGAGCAGTTCTTC
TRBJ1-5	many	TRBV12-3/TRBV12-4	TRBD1	CASRDGQGSGQPQHF	TGTGCCAGCAGGGATGGACAGGGATCGGGTCAGCCCCAGCATTTT
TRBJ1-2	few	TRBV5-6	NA	CASSLGTTKHGYTF	TGTGCCAGCAGCTTGGGTACGACAAAGCATGGCTACACCTTC
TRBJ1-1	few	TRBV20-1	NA	CSARDWRTEAFF	TGCAGTGCTAGAGACTGGAGGACTGAAGCTTTCTTT
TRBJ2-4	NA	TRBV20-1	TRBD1	CSASEPGQLRAKNIQYF	TGCAGTGCTAGCGAACCGGGACAGCTCCGAGCCAAAAACATTCAGTACTTC
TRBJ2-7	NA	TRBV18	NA	CASSQQGIAYEQYF	TGTGCCAGCTCGCAACAGGGTATCGCCTACGAGCAGTACTTC